This T cell receptor beta chain was recorded in a study of T-cell reconstitution after alpha-beta-depleted transplantation in children. This CDR3 is 15 amino acids long. Germline lookup yields CDR1 SGDLS and CDR2 YYNGEE. The germline V and J ends were trimmed by 3 bases and 1 base, with 12 bases remaining between them. Unique molecular identifiers were built into the TCRbeta library. TCRdb recomputed calls from the PCR reads with MiXCR, one row per CDR3 protein. This sample carries a few hundred thousand distinct CDR3 sequences, 13% of them seen once, and the ten largest clones take 3.5% to 4.5%. Sequenced here: PBMCs, sampled from the stem cell graft. This clonotype was obtained from a human donor who donated a stem cell graft to a child with Fanconi anemia. V gene TRBV9 combines with J gene TRBJ2-3; a weak D match, TRBD1 (6 bases). DNA of the CDR3: TGTGCCAGCAGCGCAACAGGGAAGGGCACAGATACGCAGTATTTT. It codes for CASSATGKGTDTQYF.